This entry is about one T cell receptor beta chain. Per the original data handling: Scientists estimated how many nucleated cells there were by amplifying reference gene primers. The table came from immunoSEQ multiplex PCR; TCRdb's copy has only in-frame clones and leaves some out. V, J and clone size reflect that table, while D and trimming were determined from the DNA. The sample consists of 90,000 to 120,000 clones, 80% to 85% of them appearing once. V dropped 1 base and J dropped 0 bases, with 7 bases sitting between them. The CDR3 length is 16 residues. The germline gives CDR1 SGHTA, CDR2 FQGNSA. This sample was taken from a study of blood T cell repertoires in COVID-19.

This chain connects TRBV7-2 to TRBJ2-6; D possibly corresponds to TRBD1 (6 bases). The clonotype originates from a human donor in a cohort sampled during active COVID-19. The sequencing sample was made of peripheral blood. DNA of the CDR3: TGTGCCAGCAGCTTAGTAGGGGGCTCTGGGGCCAACGTCCTGACTTTC. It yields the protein CASSLVGGSGANVLTF.